Listed here is a single T cell receptor (beta chain). As yet, its antigen is unknown. This CDR3 comprises 15 residues. V gave up 2 bases and J gave up 3 bases, with 12 bases separating them. Germline loops: CDR1 MDHEN, CDR2 SYDVKM. Sequencing libraries made from TCR beta cDNA carried unique molecular identifiers. Using its own MiXCR run on the PCR reads, TCRdb lists one record per CDR3 protein. The profile covers over 700,000 distinct CDR3 sequences, with 30% appearing a single time and around 0.55% taken by the ten largest. The sample comes from a study of post-analysis software for immune sequencing data. Study-level findings and limits: Controls showed significantly higher normalized Chao1 diversity than did multiple sclerosis patients. TRBV5-6, TRBV5-1 and TRBV20-1 were among roughly 5 TRBV segments more frequent in patients than controls. Strong co-clustering by F measure was seen for same-batch samples.

The origin of this receptor is a girl aged 10-17 years with multiple sclerosis. The sample comprised blood. The chain recombines TRBV28 with TRBJ2-3, with D possibly matching TRBD2 (6 bases). CDR3: CASSLELASTDTQYF. Written as DNA, the CDR3 is TGTGCCAGCAGTTTAGAACTAGCCTCAACAGATACGCAGTATTTT.